The source of this TCR beta chain is a study of T-cell reconstitution after alpha-beta-depleted transplantation in children. The germline V and J ends were trimmed by 5 bases and 0 bases, with 11 bases remaining between them. CDR1 and CDR2 (germline): SGHRS, YFSETQ. This CDR3 has 15 residues. This clonotype was detected ten times or more. For TCRbeta, the library was prepared with unique molecular identifiers. TCRdb independently ran MiXCR on the PCR reads; one entry per CDR3 protein. The table includes some 240,000 distinct CDR3 sequences, 12% detected once. The TCR originated in a human donor who donated a stem cell graft to a child with acute lymphoblastic leukemia. The source material was PBMCs from the stem cell graft donor, sampled from the stem cell graft. The chain joins TRBV5-1 to TRBJ1-4, with D uncertain. The CDR3 DNA reads as TGCGCCAGCAGGAGAGGGAGGGCAACTAATGAAAAACTGTTTTTT. Residues: CASRRGRATNEKLFF.